This TCR beta chain was identified during a study of OX40 agonist ivuxolimab in advanced cancers. Study-wide background: Three patients, one with hepatocellular carcinoma and two with cutaneous melanoma, responded partially.

Comment on this clone: The target antigen is unknown.

Study findings and constraints: The study did not work out the antigen specificity of the expanded peripheral T cells.

Blood sampling took place at baseline, cycle 4 day 1, and cycle 7 day 1. This CDR3 comprises 20 residues. V lost 0 bases to trimming and J lost 4 bases; unmatched junction nucleotides: 18. The germline V gene has CDR1 LGHNA and CDR2 YSLEER. The table came from immunoSEQ multiplex PCR; TCRdb's copy has only in-frame clones and leaves some out. The sample has over 55,000 clones, about 86% seen once. Sequenced here: CD4+ or CD8+ T cells sorted from blood, sampled in a trial of the OX40 agonist ivuxolimab. The receptor was derived from an adult with an advanced solid tumor such as melanoma, head and neck, liver or kidney cancer. The chain is built from TRBV4-3 and TRBJ2-1; 7 bases align to TRBD2. The chain's CDR3 is CASSQDYLSLPSGGYNEQFF. CDR3 nucleotide sequence: TGCGCCAGCAGCCAAGACTACCTCTCCCTCCCTAGCGGAGGGTACAATGAGCAGTTCTTC.